This T cell receptor beta chain comes out of a study of blood T cells in healthy people across ages. Germline lookup yields CDR1 LGHDT and CDR2 YNNKEL (reference sequence). The length of the CDR3 is 17 residues. Trimming stripped 4 bases from V and 5 bases from J, with 23 bases between. This clonotype was detected only a few times. Its antigen is as yet unknown. The authors isolated at least 7 million PBMCs per sample. For the second PCR, which ran for roughly 6 to 11 cycles, a sample-barcoded 5' primer and a J-beta primer mix were used. The template-switch adaptor was a 5' adaptor with 12 random nucleotides. It tagged each cDNA molecule. TCRdb re-called the 5' RACE reads through MiXCR, storing one row per CDR3 protein. The sample lists 1.5 million to 2 million distinct CDR3 sequences; about 35% were seen once. Study-wide results and limits: Diversity was higher, and naive CD4+ cells more numerous, in long-lived donors than in aged donors. Any conclusive comparison of naive versus antigen-experienced cells was prevented by using unsorted PBMCs.

The sequenced sample consisted of blood. The TCR was taken from a woman in her 30s in good health. This sequence joins TRBV3-1 and TRBJ2-5, with no clear D. The CDR3 nucleotides read TGTGCCAGCAGCCTCCCCCGCCGGCGGCCCCTCGGGGAGACCCAGTACTTC. Translating it yields CASSLPRRRPLGETQYF.